The 26 T cell receptor beta chains presented below share a single source sample, sequenced in a study of PD-1 blockade in classical Hodgkin lymphoma. Data came from immunoSEQ multiplex PCR; TCRdb stores just in-frame clones and leaves some out. Seen here are 8,500 to 10,000 clones, more than 85% observed once, and the top ten hold less than 9%. The time point is: newly diagnosed, previously untreated cHL patient sample. After thawing, PBMCs were subjected to magnetic negative selection to isolate CD8+ T cells. What was sequenced was CD8+ T cells from blood. Source of these receptors: a human donor with classical Hodgkin lymphoma.

This sequence joins TRBV7-9 and TRBJ2-5; 7 bases align to TRBD2. The J segment lost 2 bases and the V segment lost 4 bases, leaving 10 bases of the junction unmatched. CDR1 and CDR2 (germline): SEHNR, FQNEAQ (reference sequence). This CDR3 has 16 residues. The CDR3 nucleotides read TGTGCCAGCAGCTCCTTCTCGGGAGGTGGGCAAGAGACCCAGTACTTC. Protein: CASSSFSGGGQETQYF.

This chain links TRBV9 with TRBJ1-4; the D is unclear. CDR1 SGDLS and CDR2 YYNGEE come from the germline V gene. Trimming left V 0 bases short and J 10 bases short, with 13 bases between. The length of the CDR3 is 14 residues. CDR3 nucleotides: TGTGCCAGCAGCGTAGGCGGCCCGATGGGAAAACTGTTTTTT. Protein product: CASSVGGPMGKLFF.

The CDR3, as DNA: TGTGCCACCCAGATTGACCGGGGGGATACGCAGTATTTT. Its translation: CATQIDRGDTQYF. The chain combines TRBV28 with TRBJ2-3; D is perhaps TRBD2 (6 bases). V was clipped by 10 bases and J by 6 bases, with 17 bases between them. Germline V gene sequence: CDR1 MDHEN, CDR2 SYDVKM. The CDR3 sequence is 13 residues long. The whole variable domain, filled in from reference TRBV28 and TRBJ2-3, reads DVKVTQSSRYLVKRTGEKVFLECVQDMDHENMFWYRQDPGLGLRLIYFSYDVKMKEKGDIPEGYSVSREKKERFSLILESASTNQTSMYLCATQIDRGDTQYFGPGTRLTVL.

The chain links TRBV18 to TRBJ1-5; D ambiguous. The CDR3 covers 17 residues. V was shortened by 1 base and J by 1 base, with 14 bases between the two germline ends. Germline loops: CDR1 KGHSH, CDR2 LQKENI. The CDR3 is CASSPQRPPRSNQPQHF. CDR3 sequence (DNA): TGTGCCAGCTCACCACAAAGACCCCCGCGGAGCAATCAGCCCCAGCATTTT.

In regard to this clone: Germline is not matched at one junction end, which may reflect a read error. The V gene is TRBV7-7, the J gene TRBJ2-1; D remains ambiguous. The CDR3 totals 16 residues. Germline-derived CDR1 and CDR2 are SSHAT and FNYEAQ (reference sequence). The CDR3 protein is CASSLGVGSSYNEQFF. Written as DNA, the CDR3 is TGTGCTAGCAGCTTAGGAGTGGGGTCGTCCTACAATGAGCAGTTCTTC.

The J gene is TRBJ2-1, the V gene TRBV4-3, with D unclear. The V gene lost 0 bases and the J gene lost 0 bases, with 12 bases spanning the gap. The CDR3 loop spans 17 amino acids. Looked up from germline, CDR1 is LGHNA and CDR2 is YSLEER. CDR3 residues: CASSQDLAVSSYNEQFF. The CDR3 DNA is TGCGCCAGCAGCCAAGATCTGGCGGTTAGCTCCTACAATGAGCAGTTCTTC.

The V call is TRBV7-9, the J call TRBJ2-7; a weak D match, TRBD1 (5 bases). Germline V gene data show CDR1 as SEHNR and CDR2 as FQNEAQ (reference sequence). The V end lost 5 bases, the J end lost 6 bases, and 14 bases lay between the germline ends. This CDR3 contains 13 residues. As DNA, the CDR3 is TGTGCCAGCAGCGACCCCGGACACGCCGAGCAGTACTTC. Amino acid sequence: CASSDPGHAEQYF.

The J gene is TRBJ2-1, the V gene TRBV2; the D is unclear. With 7 bases removed from V and 0 bases from J, the gap between germline ends came to 16 bases. The CDR3 contains 16 residues. Germline V lookup: CDR1 SNHLY, CDR2 FYNNEI. The CDR3 DNA sequence: TGTGCCAGCACTTATACTGGGGTTCCCTCCTACAATGAGCAGTTCTTC. This encodes CASTYTGVPSYNEQFF.

CDR3 nucleotides: TGTGCCAGCAGCGGGACTAGCGGGGGTTACAATGAGCAGTTCTTC. It translates to CASSGTSGGYNEQFF. The gene calls are TRBV6-1 and TRBJ2-1, with 14 bases aligning to TRBD2. The germline CDR1 and CDR2 sequences are MNHNS and SASEGT. Germline trimming cut 6 bases from V and 4 bases from J; bases unmatched to any gene: 2. The CDR3 has 15 amino acids.

The gene calls are TRBV27 and TRBJ1-1; no reliable D call. CDR1 is MNHEY and CDR2 is SMNVEV in the germline V gene (reference sequence). The CDR3 is 14 amino acids. The V end lost 5 bases, the J end lost 1 base, and 11 bases lay between the germline ends. CDR3 sequence (DNA): TGTGCCAGCAGTCCCGATAGCGCGAACACTGAAGCTTTCTTT. It is translated as CASSPDSANTEAFF.

This chain links TRBV5-5 with TRBJ1-2; D uncertain. Germline V gene lookup returns CDR1 SGHKS and CDR2 YYEKEE (reference sequence). Trimming took 6 bases from V and 1 from J, leaving 10 bases between them. The CDR3 totals 13 residues. As DNA, the CDR3 is TGTGCCAGCAAGTCCGGGCTTAACTATGGCTACACCTTC. As protein: CASKSGLNYGYTF.

The chain employs TRBV27 and TRBJ2-2, with D possibly being TRBD1 (6 bases). CDR3 length: 17 residues. In germline, CDR1 is MNHEY, CDR2 SMNVEV (reference sequence). V was trimmed by 3 bases and J by 0 bases, leaving 14 bases between them. In DNA, the CDR3 is TGTGCCAGCAGTTTTGCCGTACAGGGCGCGAACACCGGGGAGCTGTTTTTT. This sequence encodes CASSFAVQGANTGELFF.

This clone has a handful of counts. The chain links TRBV10-2 to TRBJ2-7; 7 bases are shared with TRBD1. The CDR3 sequence is 13 residues long. V was pared by 5 bases and J by 3 bases, with 4 bases of the junction left unmatched. Germline CDR1 WSHSY, CDR2 SAAADI. This CDR3 reads CASSWQGVYEQYF. In DNA, the CDR3 is TGCGCCAGCAGTTGGCAGGGGGTCTACGAGCAGTACTTC.

V and J are TRBV11-2 and TRBJ1-2; D call uncertain. Trimming cost V 5 bases and J 7 bases, with 17 bases left between them. The germline gives CDR1 SGHAT, CDR2 FQNNGV. The CDR3 loop spans 14 amino acids. The CDR3 here is CASSPSQAGVGYTF. The CDR3 region has the DNA TGTGCCAGCAGCCCGAGTCAGGCGGGAGTTGGCTACACCTTC.

The gene calls are TRBV5-1 and TRBJ2-1; 8 bases line up with TRBD1. The V gene end was trimmed by 4 bases and the J gene end by 3 bases; junction bases not matched to a gene: 6. Germline V gives CDR1 SGHRS, CDR2 YFSETQ. The length of the CDR3 is 15 residues. CDR3 coding DNA: TGCGCCAGCAGCGTAGGACAGGGCCTCTACAATGAGCAGTTCTTC. Its protein is CASSVGQGLYNEQFF.

The chain has TRBV6-1 and TRBJ2-7; TRBD1 is a possible D gene (5 bases). V was pared by 3 bases and J by 7 bases, with 13 bases between. The CDR3 runs to 13 residues. Germline CDR1 and CDR2: MNHNS and SASEGT. CDR3: CASSDGAGNEQYF. For the CDR3, the DNA is TGTGCCAGCAGTGATGGGGCAGGGAATGAGCAGTACTTC.

The chain recombines TRBV5-4 with TRBJ1-1; D possibly corresponds to TRBD1 (6 bases). Germline-derived CDR1 and CDR2 are SGHNT and YYREEE (reference sequence). The CDR3 is made up of 12 amino acids. Trimming cost V 2 bases and J 6 bases, with 8 bases left between them. CDR3 protein: CASSLQGAEAFF. The CDR3 DNA reads TGTGCCAGCAGCTTACAGGGAGCTGAAGCTTTCTTT.

The chain employs TRBV5-4 and TRBJ1-5; the D is unclear. V was cut by 3 bases and J by 0 bases, with 10 bases left in between. This CDR3 has 15 residues. Germline V gene data show CDR1 as SGHNT and CDR2 as YYREEE (reference sequence). Here the CDR3 DNA reads TGTGCCAGCAGCTCCTATCGGTATAGCAATCAGCCCCAGCATTTT. It translates to CASSSYRYSNQPQHF.

The gene calls are TRBV5-6 and TRBJ2-1; TRBD2 aligns across 11 bases. V lost 7 bases, J lost 7 bases, and 7 bases stayed unmatched. CDR1 and CDR2 from the germline V gene are SGHDT and YYEEEE. This CDR3 spans 14 amino acids. The CDR3 loop reads CASLLLAGVNEQFF. CDR3 sequence (DNA): TGTGCCAGCCTCTTACTAGCGGGAGTAAATGAGCAGTTCTTC.

The chain links TRBV10-3 to TRBJ2-3; weak D call: TRBD1 (7 bases). Deletions cut 3 bases from V and 2 bases from J, with 18 bases between. Germline V gives CDR1 ENHRY, CDR2 SYGVKD. The CDR3 extends over 17 amino acids. The CDR3 region is CAISDPGGQFLTDTQYF. CDR3 DNA: TGTGCCATCAGTGACCCCGGGGGACAGTTCCTCACAGATACGCAGTATTTT.

The V and J genes are TRBV19 and TRBJ2-1; 8 nucleotides align to TRBD2. The CDR3 is 14 amino acids. Germline loops: CDR1 LNHDA, CDR2 SQIVND (reference sequence). With V trimmed by 5 bases and J by 7 bases, 7 bases remained unmatched. CDR3 amino acids: CASSWGSGENEQFF. The CDR3 region has the DNA TGTGCCAGTAGTTGGGGTAGCGGGGAGAATGAGCAGTTCTTC. The whole variable domain, remainder taken from reference TRBV19 and TRBJ2-1, is DGGITQSPKYLFRKEGQNVTLSCEQNLNHDAMYWYRQDPGQGLRLIYYSQIVNDFQKGDIAEGYSVSREKKESFPLTVTSAQKNPTAFYLCASSWGSGENEQFFGPGTRLTVL.

This chain's CDR3 is CASSIVSGTSGEQYF. Here the CDR3 DNA reads TGTGCCAGTAGTATAGTATCAGGGACCAGCGGCGAGCAGTACTTC. The chain couples TRBV19 to TRBJ2-7, with D perhaps being TRBD1 or TRBD2 (5 bases each). Germline assignment: CDR1 LNHDA and CDR2 SQIVND (reference sequence). V was cut by 1 base and J by 6 bases, with 16 bases left in between. The CDR3 extends over 15 amino acids.

The rearrangement joins TRBV27 to TRBJ1-4, with 8 bases matching TRBD1. The CDR3 totals 13 residues. CDR1 is MNHEY and CDR2 is SMNVEV in the germline V gene (reference sequence). V lost 8 bases, J lost 4 bases, and 3 bases stayed unmatched. The CDR3 bases are TGTGCCAGCGCGGGACAGGTTAATGAAAAACTGTTTTTT. Protein product: CASAGQVNEKLFF.

CDR3 in amino acids: CASSYFAGEGYEQYF. For the CDR3, the DNA is TGTGCCAGCAGTTACTTCGCGGGAGAGGGTTACGAGCAGTACTTC. The chain employs TRBV6-5 and TRBJ2-7; 7 nucleotides match TRBD2. Germline CDR1 is MNHEY and CDR2 is SVGAGI. This CDR3 is 15 amino acids long. Trimming took 1 base from V and 4 from J; bases not matched to a gene: 7.

This clone is a singleton in its sample. The chain couples TRBV15 to TRBJ1-2; possibly TRBD1 for D (5 bases). Germline V gives CDR1 LNHNV, CDR2 YYDKDF (reference sequence). CDR3 length equals 13 residues. V lost 4 bases to trimming and J lost 8 bases, with 14 bases between them. CDR3 protein: CATSKQQGKGYTF. The CDR3 region has the DNA TGTGCCACCAGCAAACAGCAGGGAAAAGGCTACACCTTC.

The CDR3 loop reads CASSIWQGKNTGELFF. In DNA form, the CDR3 reads TGTGCCAGTAGTATTTGGCAGGGGAAAAACACCGGGGAGCTGTTTTTT. The chain uses TRBV19 and TRBJ2-2; perhaps TRBD1 as D (6 bases). The CDR3 is made up of 16 amino acids. Germline V gives CDR1 LNHDA, CDR2 SQIVND (reference sequence). Trimming pared 3 bases from V and 2 bases from J, leaving 13 bases between. Looking up the rest from reference TRBV19 and TRBJ2-2 gives the full variable domain: DGGITQSPKYLFRKEGQNVTLSCEQNLNHDAMYWYRQDPGQGLRLIYYSQIVNDFQKGDIAEGYSVSREKKESFPLTVTSAQKNPTAFYLCASSIWQGKNTGELFFGEGSRLTVL.